The present entry profiles one T cell receptor (beta chain) with its context. The CDR3 is 14 amino acids. CDR1 is LGHDT and CDR2 is YNNKEL in the germline V gene (reference sequence). V was shortened by 3 bases and J by 5 bases, with 11 bases between the two germline ends. The data originate from a study of blood T cell repertoires in COVID-19. Clones were read by immunoSEQ multiplex PCR, and TCRdb kept only the in-frame ones, dropping some. Here the sample spans some 170,000 clones, roughly 79% being singletons. This clonotype originated in a woman in her 70s with acute or convalescent COVID-19. The chain links TRBV3-1 (or the pseudogene TRBV3-2) to TRBJ1-3; the D is unclear. The sequenced material came from peripheral blood. The chain's CDR3 is CASSQGPGRNTIYF. The CDR3 DNA sequence: TGTGCCAGCAGCCAGGGTCCGGGTAGAAACACCATATATTTT.